This T cell receptor beta chain was captured in a study of blood T cell repertoires in COVID-19 (dated by TCRdb to 2019 to 2021). General notes on the study: Collaborator samples came from the United States, Italy and Spain and covered acute and convalescent phases of COVID-19. The prospective study material was composed of cDNA or gDNA derived from T cells, B-cell-depleted T cells, or PBMCs. The dataset comprised deeply sampled blood TCRbeta repertoires from subjects exposed to, actively infected with, or recovered from COVID-19. The repertoires were made available in a free public database intended to serve as a resource for research on the immune response to SARS-CoV-2. Samples were obtained from the ongoing ImmuneRACE study (first 160 participants) and from about 1,300 subjects provided by 6 global collaborators. A de-identified subject ID, COVID-19 status, age in years and sex were almost always included in the sample metadata. Where available, HLA class I and class II types were taken from metadata supplied by the sample provider and were not determined by assay-based typing. The full study reports these points: Clinical and demographic metadata were provided uncurated, with the amount varying by source and participant.

Reading from cysteine to phenylalanine, the CDR3 counts 15 amino acids. Only the CDR3 DNA is retained, 45 bases long and in frame from the first base. Ends trimmed: V by 5 bases, J by 2 bases; bases unmatched to a gene: 9. Taken from the germline V gene, the CDR1 and CDR2 loops are SGHTA and FQGTGA. Whole blood was collected in K2EDTA tubes by collaborating institutions according to the institutions' own protocols. For TCRbeta analysis, collaborators shipped samples as frozen whole blood, isolated PBMCs, or DNA extracted from either of those sample types. Note on this clone: The antigen this receptor binds is unknown. Base qualities are not at hand, and no much larger clone is one base apart.

The immunoSEQ Assay, a bias-controlled multiplex PCR, was used to amplify TCRbeta CDR3 regions from genomic DNA. Concerning the study's data processing: Nucleated cell counts per sample were estimated from amplification of reference gene primers within the assay. To quantify the absolute abundance of each unique TCRbeta CDR3 rearrangement, sequence reads were collapsed and filtered. For each sample, productive Simpson clonality was calculated by taking the square root of Simpson's diversity index across productive rearrangements. Held by TCRdb, this immuneACCESS table contains in-frame sequences only and omits some clones. Under half of the omission traces to an unresolved V gene where checked; the cause of the rest is unknown. The V and J calls and clone size are taken from that table; D and trimming were inferred from the DNA. This sample lists around 300,000 clones; around 82% were detected once. The top ten clonotypes cover just under 3% of the sample.

The chain joins TRBV7-3 to TRBJ2-7, with 7 bases aligning to TRBD2. Sequenced material: peripheral blood. The sequence was collected from a man aged 25-45 years with active or convalescent COVID-19. The nucleotide sequence is given as TGTGCCAGCAGCCCGGGAAGTGGGGGGGCCTACGAGCAGTACTTC. It translates to CASSPGSGGAYEQYF.